These T cell receptor beta chains were read from a single sample in a study of vaccination and CD4 T cells after COVID-19. These receptors lack a known antigen. Each CDR3 protein is one row after TCRdb ran MiXCR on the PCR reads. The sample has around 20,000 distinct CDR3 sequences; 53% are singletons. The material was CD4+ T cells from blood, cultured in vitro, obtained before SARS-CoV-2 vaccination. These receptors all stem from a human donor who had recovered from COVID-19. CDR3s include the opening cysteine and the closing phenylalanine or tryptophan. A D gene is named only where the DNA matches it firmly. Rows may omit the clone size; those that give it use once, few, many or a size class.

DNA: TGCAGTGCGGGACTTGGTGGGACCCTCCGCACAGATACGCAGTATTTT
CDR3: CSAGLGGTLRTDTQYF
V: TRBV20-1
size: -
J: TRBJ2-3
D: -

DNA: TGTGCCAGCAGCACAACGCCACAGGGGGTTGGGGGCAAAAACATTCAGTACTTC
CDR3: CASSTTPQGVGGKNIQYF
V: TRBV7-9
size: -
J: TRBJ2-4
D: TRBD1

DNA: TGCAGTGCCAACCATGGACAGTCGAACACCATATATTTT
CDR3: CSANHGQSNTIYF
V: TRBV20-1
size: few
J: TRBJ1-3
D: -

DNA: TGCAGTGCTTCCGAATCAGGGGACTACGAGCAGTACTTC
CDR3: CSASESGDYEQYF
V: TRBV20-1
size: -
J: TRBJ2-7
D: -

DNA: TGTGCCTGGGGCAGGGACCATTCACCCCTCCACTTT
CDR3: CAWGRDHSPLHF
V: TRBV30
size: -
J: TRBJ1-6
D: -

DNA: TGTGCCAGCTCACCCGGGAGCTACGAGCAGTACTTC
CDR3: CASSPGSYEQYF
V: TRBV18
size: -
J: TRBJ2-7
D: -

DNA: TGCAGTGCTAGAGATCTCGGGACAGGGGGGTTTACTGAAGCTTTCTTT
CDR3: CSARDLGTGGFTEAFF
V: TRBV20-1
size: few
J: TRBJ1-1
D: TRBD1

DNA: TGTGCCAGCAGCTGGGGCCACGAGGCGGGTCAGCCCCAGCATTTT
CDR3: CASSWGHEAGQPQHF
V: TRBV5-5
size: -
J: TRBJ1-5
D: -

DNA: TGTGCCAGCAGCTTAATCGGGAGGCCATACAATGAGCAGTTCTTC
CDR3: CASSLIGRPYNEQFF
V: TRBV7-9
size: -
J: TRBJ2-1
D: TRBD2

DNA: TGCAGTGCTAGGGTGACAGGGGAAGATACGCAGTATTTT
CDR3: CSARVTGEDTQYF
V: TRBV20-1
size: -
J: TRBJ2-3
D: TRBD1

DNA: TGTGCCTGGAGTCACACGGGGGGGATGTACGAGCTGTACTTC
CDR3: CAWSHTGGMYELYF
V: TRBV30
size: -
J: TRBJ2-7
D: TRBD2

DNA: TGCAGTGCTAGAAGGCGCAGCCTCAATGAGCAGTTCTTC
CDR3: CSARRRSLNEQFF
V: TRBV20-1
size: -
J: TRBJ2-1
D: -

DNA: TGCAGTGCTAACCGACACGTAAGCACAGATACGCAGTATTTT
CDR3: CSANRHVSTDTQYF
V: TRBV20-1
size: -
J: TRBJ2-3
D: -

DNA: TGTGCCAGCAATCCGGGACAGGGGCTGGGCACAGATACGCAGTATTTT
CDR3: CASNPGQGLGTDTQYF
V: TRBV6-2/TRBV6-3
size: few
J: TRBJ2-3
D: TRBD1

DNA: TGTGCCAGCAGTTCCCGCAGGGCTGGGGCCAACGTCCTGACTTTC
CDR3: CASSSRRAGANVLTF
V: TRBV27
size: few
J: TRBJ2-6
D: -

DNA: TGTGCCACCGTGGACACAGTCACAGATACGCAGTATTTT
CDR3: CATVDTVTDTQYF
V: TRBV24-1
size: few
J: TRBJ2-3
D: -

DNA: TGTGCCTGGAATCCGGTTGGATATGGCTACACCTTC
CDR3: CAWNPVGYGYTF
V: TRBV30
size: once
J: TRBJ1-2
D: -

DNA: TGTGCCAGCAGCGCCGGGACCCCTAATCAGCCCCAGCATTTT
CDR3: CASSAGTPNQPQHF
V: TRBV6-1
size: -
J: TRBJ1-5
D: -

DNA: TGTGCCAGCAGCTTGATAGCGGGAGGCGAGACCCAGTACTTC
CDR3: CASSLIAGGETQYF
V: TRBV7-2
size: -
J: TRBJ2-5
D: TRBD2

DNA: TGTGCCAGCAGCCCGTCACTAGATAGGATCGCAGATACGCAGTATTTT
CDR3: CASSPSLDRIADTQYF
V: TRBV9
size: -
J: TRBJ2-3
D: -

DNA: TGTGCCTGGAGTGGAGGGGGCGGGAGCAATCAGCCCCAGCATTTT
CDR3: CAWSGGGGSNQPQHF
V: TRBV30
size: -
J: TRBJ1-5
D: TRBD1

DNA: TGCAGTGCTACCCCGGGGACAACTGGGGCCAACGTCCTGACTTTC
CDR3: CSATPGTTGANVLTF
V: TRBV20-1
size: -
J: TRBJ2-6
D: -

DNA: TGTGCCAGCAGTTTTAGGGGGGCGCGAAATGGCGAGCAGTACTTC
CDR3: CASSFRGARNGEQYF
V: TRBV27
size: few
J: TRBJ2-7
D: -

DNA: TGTGCCAGCAGCTTAGAAAGGAATCAGCCCCAGCATTTT
CDR3: CASSLERNQPQHF
V: TRBV7-9
size: few
J: TRBJ1-5
D: -

DNA: TGTGCCACCAGTGGGGCTAGCGGGACAGATACGCAGTATTTT
CDR3: CATSGASGTDTQYF
V: TRBV24-1
size: few
J: TRBJ2-3
D: TRBD2

DNA: TGCAGCGTTGACAGGGGGCTTGGCAATGAGCAGTTCTTC
CDR3: CSVDRGLGNEQFF
V: TRBV29-1
size: -
J: TRBJ2-1
D: TRBD1

DNA: TGTGCCAGCAGTTACTCGAGTAGTGGCACAGGGACCCAGTACTTC
CDR3: CASSYSSSGTGTQYF
V: TRBV6-5
size: -
J: TRBJ2-5
D: -

DNA: TGCAGTGCTCCCGCACTAGCGGGCTACGAGCAGTACTTC
CDR3: CSAPALAGYEQYF
V: TRBV20-1
size: -
J: TRBJ2-7
D: TRBD2

DNA: TGTGCCAGCAGTTTAGGGGACGGCGCAGATACGCAGTATTTT
CDR3: CASSLGDGADTQYF
V: TRBV27
size: few
J: TRBJ2-3
D: -

DNA: TGTGCCAGCTCACCGGACAAAAACTATGGCTACACCTTC
CDR3: CASSPDKNYGYTF
V: TRBV18
size: -
J: TRBJ1-2
D: -

DNA: TGCAGTGCACCGCTCCCTCCGTACAATGAGCAGTTCTTC
CDR3: CSAPLPPYNEQFF
V: TRBV20-1
size: -
J: TRBJ2-1
D: -

DNA: TGTGCCAGCAGACCAAACCAAGACTACGAGCAGTACTTC
CDR3: CASRPNQDYEQYF
V: TRBV27
size: medium-sized
J: TRBJ2-7
D: -

DNA: TGTGCCAGCAGCAAAGGACAGAGCCAAGAGACCCAGTACTTC
CDR3: CASSKGQSQETQYF
V: TRBV6-2/TRBV6-3
size: -
J: TRBJ2-5
D: -

DNA: TGTGCCACCAGCAGAGAGTTACCGGGACGCCCCAATGAGCAGTTCTTC
CDR3: CATSRELPGRPNEQFF
V: TRBV15
size: -
J: TRBJ2-1
D: -

DNA: TGTGCCTGGAGTAAAGGGGAGAGGCTGTTTTTT
CDR3: CAWSKGERLFF
V: TRBV30
size: once
J: TRBJ1-4
D: -

DNA: TGTGCCTGGAGTTTTGACAGGGGAGCAGATACGCAGTATTTT
CDR3: CAWSFDRGADTQYF
V: TRBV30
size: -
J: TRBJ2-3
D: TRBD1

DNA: TGTGCCAGCAGTTTACTTCGGGACGGAGACTACGAGCAGTACTTC
CDR3: CASSLLRDGDYEQYF
V: TRBV28
size: -
J: TRBJ2-7
D: -

DNA: TGTGCCAGCAGCTGGGGGAGGGCAGGAAACACCATATATTTT
CDR3: CASSWGRAGNTIYF
V: TRBV7-9
size: -
J: TRBJ1-3
D: -

DNA: TGTGCCATCATGGGGGTTTGGACAGATACGCAGTATTTT
CDR3: CAIMGVWTDTQYF
V: TRBV10-3
size: -
J: TRBJ2-3
D: -

DNA: TGCAGTGCTAGAGACCCCCGAACCTTCTATGGCTACACCTTC
CDR3: CSARDPRTFYGYTF
V: TRBV20-1
size: -
J: TRBJ1-2
D: -

DNA: TGTGCCAGCAGCTTAGCCCCCCCGACAGGGTCCCACTACGAGCAGTACTTC
CDR3: CASSLAPPTGSHYEQYF
V: TRBV7-6
size: -
J: TRBJ2-7
D: TRBD1

DNA: TGCAGTGTCGGATCCGGGACTAGAAGCGAGCAGTACTTC
CDR3: CSVGSGTRSEQYF
V: TRBV20-1
size: -
J: TRBJ2-7
D: TRBD2

DNA: TGTGCCAGCAGTCGCCCGGGAATGGTCGAGCAGTACTTC
CDR3: CASSRPGMVEQYF
V: TRBV27
size: few
J: TRBJ2-7
D: -

DNA: TGTGCCAGCAGACGCATGGCGGGAGTAATCGGGGAGCTGTTTTTT
CDR3: CASRRMAGVIGELFF
V: TRBV28
size: -
J: TRBJ2-2
D: TRBD2

DNA: TGTGCCAGCAGCGTAGCTTTGACGCAGGGGACCCAGTACTTC
CDR3: CASSVALTQGTQYF
V: TRBV9
size: -
J: TRBJ2-5
D: -